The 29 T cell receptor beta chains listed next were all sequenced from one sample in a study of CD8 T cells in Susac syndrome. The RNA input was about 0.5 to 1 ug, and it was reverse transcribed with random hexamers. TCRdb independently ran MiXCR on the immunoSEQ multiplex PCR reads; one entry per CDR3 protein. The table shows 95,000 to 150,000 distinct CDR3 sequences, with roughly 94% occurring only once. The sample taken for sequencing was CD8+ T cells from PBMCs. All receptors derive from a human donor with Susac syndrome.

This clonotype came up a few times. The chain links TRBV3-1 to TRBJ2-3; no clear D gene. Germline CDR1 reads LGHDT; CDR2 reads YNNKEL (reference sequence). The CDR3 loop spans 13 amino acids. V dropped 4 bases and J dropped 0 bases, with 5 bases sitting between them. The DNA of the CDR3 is TGTGCCAGCAGCCCCCTTAGCACAGATACGCAGTATTTT. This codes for CASSPLSTDTQYF.

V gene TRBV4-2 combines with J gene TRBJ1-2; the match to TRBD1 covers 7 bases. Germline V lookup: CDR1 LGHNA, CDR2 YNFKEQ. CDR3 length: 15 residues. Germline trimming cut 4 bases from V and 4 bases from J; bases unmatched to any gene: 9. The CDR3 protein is CASSLQGPTSYGYTF. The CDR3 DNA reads TGTGCCAGCAGCCTACAGGGGCCGACTAGCTATGGCTACACCTTC.

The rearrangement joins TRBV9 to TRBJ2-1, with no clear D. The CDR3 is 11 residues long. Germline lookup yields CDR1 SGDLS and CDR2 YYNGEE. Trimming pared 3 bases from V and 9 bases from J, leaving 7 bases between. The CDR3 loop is CASSALGEQFF. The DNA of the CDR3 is TGTGCCAGCAGCGCCCTGGGTGAGCAGTTCTTC. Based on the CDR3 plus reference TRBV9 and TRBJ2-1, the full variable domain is DSGVTQTPKHLITATGQRVTLRCSPRSGDLSVYWYQQSLDQGLQFLIQYYNGEERAKGNILERFSAQQFPDLHSELNLSSLELGDSALYFCASSALGEQFFGPGTRLTVL.

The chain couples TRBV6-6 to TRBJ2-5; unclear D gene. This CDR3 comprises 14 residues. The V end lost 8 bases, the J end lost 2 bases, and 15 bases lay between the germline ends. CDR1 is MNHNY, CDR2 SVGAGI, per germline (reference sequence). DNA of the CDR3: TGTGCCAGCGGGGAAGTGGCTGCACAAGAGACCCAGTACTTC. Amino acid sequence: CASGEVAAQETQYF.

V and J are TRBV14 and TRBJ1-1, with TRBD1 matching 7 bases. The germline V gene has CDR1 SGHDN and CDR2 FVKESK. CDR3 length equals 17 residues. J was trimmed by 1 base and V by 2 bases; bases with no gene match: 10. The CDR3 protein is CASSQTGTDLWNTEAFF. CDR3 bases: TGTGCCAGCAGCCAAACCGGGACAGATCTGTGGAACACTGAAGCTTTCTTT.

The CDR3 here is CASRPSGAGGANVLTF. In nucleotides, the CDR3 is TGTGCCAGCCGACCATCAGGGGCGGGTGGGGCCAACGTCCTGACTTTC. The J gene is TRBJ2-6, the V gene TRBV6-4, with D perhaps TRBD1 (6 bases). The CDR3 is made up of 16 amino acids. Per germline, CDR1 MRHNA and CDR2 SNTAGT. V lost 8 bases and J lost 3, with 17 bases in between.

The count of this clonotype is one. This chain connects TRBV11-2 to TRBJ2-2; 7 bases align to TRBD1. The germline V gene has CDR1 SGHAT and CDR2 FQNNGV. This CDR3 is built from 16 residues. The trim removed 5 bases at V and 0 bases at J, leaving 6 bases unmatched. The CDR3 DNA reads TGTGCCAGCAGCCCCTTTGGGACAGCGAACACCGGGGAGCTGTTTTTT. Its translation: CASSPFGTANTGELFF.

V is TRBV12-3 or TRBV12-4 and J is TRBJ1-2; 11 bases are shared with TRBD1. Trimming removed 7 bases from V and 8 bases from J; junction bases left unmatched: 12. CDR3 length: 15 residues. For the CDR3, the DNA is TGTGCCAGCACCGGACAGGGGGCTGGCCGGAGGGGCTACACCTTC. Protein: CASTGQGAGRRGYTF.

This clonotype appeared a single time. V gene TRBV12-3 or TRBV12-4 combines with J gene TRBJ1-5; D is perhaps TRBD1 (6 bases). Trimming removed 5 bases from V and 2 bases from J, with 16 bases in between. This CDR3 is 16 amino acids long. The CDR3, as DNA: TGTGCCAGCAGTCCCTCGGGACAAACCGGCAATCAGCCCCAGCATTTT. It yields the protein CASSPSGQTGNQPQHF.

The CDR3 region is CASSRGTGPYTEAFF. CDR3 DNA sequence: TGTGCCAGCAGCCGAGGGACAGGGCCCTACACTGAAGCTTTCTTT. This chain joins TRBV7-6 and TRBJ1-1, with 9 bases identical to TRBD1. The CDR3 totals 15 residues. J gave up 3 bases and V 5 bases, and 7 bases lay outside the gene matches. CDR1 and CDR2 from the germline V gene are SGHVS and FNYEAQ.

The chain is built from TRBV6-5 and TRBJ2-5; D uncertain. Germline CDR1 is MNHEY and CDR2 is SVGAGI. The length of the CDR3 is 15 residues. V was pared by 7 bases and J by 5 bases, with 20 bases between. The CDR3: CASTKSWGRWETQYF. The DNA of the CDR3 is TGTGCCAGCACCAAATCTTGGGGAAGGTGGGAGACCCAGTACTTC.

The CDR3 region has the DNA TGTGCCAGCAGCGCCTCCGGGACGGACACTGAAGCTTTCTTT. Its protein is CASSASGTDTEAFF. The chain uses TRBV9 and TRBJ1-1; possibly TRBD1 for D (5 bases). The CDR3 has 14 residues. V was shortened by 3 bases and J by 3 bases, with 12 bases between the two germline ends. Germline CDR1 SGDLS, CDR2 YYNGEE.

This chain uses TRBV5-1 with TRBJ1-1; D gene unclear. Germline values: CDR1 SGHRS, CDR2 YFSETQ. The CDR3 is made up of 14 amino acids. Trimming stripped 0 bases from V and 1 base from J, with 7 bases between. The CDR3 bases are TGCGCCAGCAGCTTGGCGGCCCGGAACACTGAAGCTTTCTTT. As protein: CASSLAARNTEAFF.

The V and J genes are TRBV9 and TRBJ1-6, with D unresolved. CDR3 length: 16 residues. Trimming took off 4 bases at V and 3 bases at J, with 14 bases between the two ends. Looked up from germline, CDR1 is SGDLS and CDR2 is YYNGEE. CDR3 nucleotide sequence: TGTGCCAGCAGCTCACGGTCCGACTTCTATAATTCACCCCTCCACTTT. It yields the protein CASSSRSDFYNSPLHF.

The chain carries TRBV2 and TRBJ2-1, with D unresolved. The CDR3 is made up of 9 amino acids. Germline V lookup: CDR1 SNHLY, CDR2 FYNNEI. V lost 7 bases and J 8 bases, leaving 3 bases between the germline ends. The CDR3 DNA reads TGTGCCAGCAATGATGAGCAGTTCTTC. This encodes CASNDEQFF.

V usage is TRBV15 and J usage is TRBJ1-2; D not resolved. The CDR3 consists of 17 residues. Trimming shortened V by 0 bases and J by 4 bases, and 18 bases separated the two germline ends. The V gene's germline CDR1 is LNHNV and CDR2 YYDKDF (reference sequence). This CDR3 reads CATSRDFSAPIVYGYTF. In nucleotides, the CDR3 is TGTGCCACCAGCAGAGATTTTTCGGCACCAATCGTCTATGGCTACACCTTC.

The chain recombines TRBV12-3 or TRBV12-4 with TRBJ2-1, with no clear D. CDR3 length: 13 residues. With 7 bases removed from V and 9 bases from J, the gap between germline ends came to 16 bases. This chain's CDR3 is CASTPSMAAEQFF. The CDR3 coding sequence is TGTGCCAGCACTCCTTCGATGGCAGCTGAGCAGTTCTTC.

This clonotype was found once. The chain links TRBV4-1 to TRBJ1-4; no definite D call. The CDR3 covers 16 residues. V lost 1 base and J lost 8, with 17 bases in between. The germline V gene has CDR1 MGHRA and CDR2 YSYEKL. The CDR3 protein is CASSQGREGYREKLFF. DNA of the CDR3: TGCGCCAGCAGCCAAGGAAGGGAGGGATATCGGGAAAAACTGTTTTTT.

CDR3 sequence reads: CSVPAYGGSNEQFF. In DNA form, the CDR3 reads TGCAGCGTCCCGGCCTACGGGGGGTCAAATGAGCAGTTCTTC. V and J are TRBV29-1 and TRBJ2-1; 7 nucleotides align to TRBD2. This CDR3 spans 14 amino acids. The junction had 12 bases not matched to a gene; V was cut back by 6 bases and J by 7 bases. Germline CDR1 and CDR2: SQVTM and ANQGSEA.

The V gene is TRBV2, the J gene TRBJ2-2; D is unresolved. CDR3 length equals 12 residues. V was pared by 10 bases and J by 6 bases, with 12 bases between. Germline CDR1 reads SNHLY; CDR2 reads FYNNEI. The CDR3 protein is CATLRRAGELFF. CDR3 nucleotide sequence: TGTGCCACCCTCCGGCGTGCCGGGGAGCTGTTTTTT.

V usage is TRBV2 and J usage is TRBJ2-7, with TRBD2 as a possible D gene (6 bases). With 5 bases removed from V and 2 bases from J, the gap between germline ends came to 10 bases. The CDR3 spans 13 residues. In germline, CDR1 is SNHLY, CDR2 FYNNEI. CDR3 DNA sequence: TGTGCCAGCAGTCCGGGACTCCCCTACGAGCAGTACTTC. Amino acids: CASSPGLPYEQYF.

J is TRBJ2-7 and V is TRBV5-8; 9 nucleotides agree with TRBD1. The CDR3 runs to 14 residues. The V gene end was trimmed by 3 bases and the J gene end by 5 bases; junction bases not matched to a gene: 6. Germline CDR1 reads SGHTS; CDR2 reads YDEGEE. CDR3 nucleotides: TGTGCCAGCAGCTCGGGACAGGGCCGGAACGAGCAGTACTTC. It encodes CASSSGQGRNEQYF.

CDR3 nucleotides: TGTGCCACCAGTGATGCTACCGGGACAGGGGCGTACAATGAGCAGTTCTTC. It yields the protein CATSDATGTGAYNEQFF. The chain has TRBV24-1 and TRBJ2-1; TRBD1 agrees at 10 bases. This CDR3 region has 17 residues. Germline trimming cut 3 bases from V and 4 bases from J; bases unmatched to any gene: 8. CDR1 KGHDR and CDR2 SFDVKD come from the germline V gene.

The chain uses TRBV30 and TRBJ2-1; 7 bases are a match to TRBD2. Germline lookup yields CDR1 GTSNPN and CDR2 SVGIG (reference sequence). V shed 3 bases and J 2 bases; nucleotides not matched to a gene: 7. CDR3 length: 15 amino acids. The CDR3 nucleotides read TGTGCCTGGAGGACGGGGGGTCTTACCTACAATGAGCAGTTCTTC. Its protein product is CAWRTGGLTYNEQFF.

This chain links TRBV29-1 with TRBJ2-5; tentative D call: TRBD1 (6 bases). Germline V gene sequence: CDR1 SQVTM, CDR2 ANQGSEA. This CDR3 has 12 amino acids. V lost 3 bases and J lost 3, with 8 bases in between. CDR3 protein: CSVEDSEETQYF. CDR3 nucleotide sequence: TGCAGCGTTGAGGACAGCGAAGAGACCCAGTACTTC.

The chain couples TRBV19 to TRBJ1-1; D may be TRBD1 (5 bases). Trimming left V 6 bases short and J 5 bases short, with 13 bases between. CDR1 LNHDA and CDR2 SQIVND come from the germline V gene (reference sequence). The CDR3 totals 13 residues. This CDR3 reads CASSLPGETEAFF. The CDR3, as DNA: TGTGCCAGTAGCCTACCGGGGGAAACTGAAGCTTTCTTT.

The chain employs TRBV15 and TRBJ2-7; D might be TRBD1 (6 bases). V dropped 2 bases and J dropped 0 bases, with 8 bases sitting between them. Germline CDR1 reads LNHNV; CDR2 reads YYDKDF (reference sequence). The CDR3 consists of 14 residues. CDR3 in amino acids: CATSRKDSSYEQYF. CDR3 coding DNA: TGTGCCACCAGCAGAAAGGACAGCTCCTACGAGCAGTACTTC.

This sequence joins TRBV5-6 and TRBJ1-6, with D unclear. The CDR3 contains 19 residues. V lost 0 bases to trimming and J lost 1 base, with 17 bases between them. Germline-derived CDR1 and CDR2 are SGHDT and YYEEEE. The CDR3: CASSLETPSRGSYNSPLHF. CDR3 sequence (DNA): TGTGCCAGCAGCTTGGAGACTCCCTCCCGCGGTTCCTATAATTCACCCCTCCACTTT.

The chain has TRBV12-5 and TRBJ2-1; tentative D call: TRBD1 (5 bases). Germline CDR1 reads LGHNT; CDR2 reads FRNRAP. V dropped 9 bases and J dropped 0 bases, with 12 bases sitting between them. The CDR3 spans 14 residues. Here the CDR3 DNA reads TGTGCTAGATATACAGGTAGCTCCTACAATGAGCAGTTCTTC. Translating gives CARYTGSSYNEQFF.